The entry below describes one TCR beta chain. Its antigen is as yet unknown. This record belongs to a study of cytomegalovirus exposure and HLA in healthy donors. The study, taken as a whole, reports: Rates of TCR association differed by HLA locus in a later analysis, with DRB1 highest and HLA-C lowest. HLA alleles showed associations with 15,000 to 20,000 TCR beta sequences in a later analysis, at a 0.05 false discovery rate.

Vbeta (60) and Jbeta (13) primers were used in the PCR. Method: immunoSEQ multiplex PCR; TCRdb's copy keeps in-frame clones and lacks some. The table lists approximately 85,000 clones, about four fifths of them singletons. Sequenced input: PBMCs. This clonotype was sampled from a man aged 50 or older in good health and CMV-seropositive.

The CDR3 DNA reads TGCGCCAGCAGTGCAGGGACAGGGGGTAACGAGCAGTACTTC. It codes for CASSAGTGGNEQYF. The chain couples TRBV10-1 to TRBJ2-7; 11 bases fit TRBD1. Germline assignment: CDR1 WNHNN and CDR2 SYGVQD (reference sequence). The CDR3 runs 14 residues. V lost 4 bases to trimming and J lost 5 bases; unmatched junction nucleotides: 4.